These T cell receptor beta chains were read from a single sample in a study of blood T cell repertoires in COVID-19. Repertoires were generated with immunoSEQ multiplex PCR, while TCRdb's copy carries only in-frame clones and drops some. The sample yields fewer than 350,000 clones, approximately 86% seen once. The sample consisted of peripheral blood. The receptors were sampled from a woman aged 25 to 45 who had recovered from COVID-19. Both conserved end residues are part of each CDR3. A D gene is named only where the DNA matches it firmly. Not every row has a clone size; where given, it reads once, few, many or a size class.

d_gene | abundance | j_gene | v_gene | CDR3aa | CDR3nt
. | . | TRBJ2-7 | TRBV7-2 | CASSSPRYYSYEQYF | TGTGCCAGCAGCTCCCCCCGGTACTATTCCTACGAGCAGTACTTC
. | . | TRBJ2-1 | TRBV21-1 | CASSKEGQEVVELSYNEQFF | TGTGCCAGCAGCAAAGAGGGACAGGAGGTGGTCGAGTTGTCCTACAATGAGCAGTTCTTC
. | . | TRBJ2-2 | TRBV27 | CASCPVGVTGELFF | TGTGCCAGCTGCCCGGTAGGGGTCACCGGGGAGCTGTTTTTT
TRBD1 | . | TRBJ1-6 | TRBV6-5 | CASSYRGTGESPLHF | TGTGCCAGCAGTTACAGGGGGACAGGGGAGTCACCCCTCCACTTT
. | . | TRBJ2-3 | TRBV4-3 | CASSQANRVDTQYF | TGCGCCAGCAGCCAAGCAAACAGGGTAGATACGCAGTATTTT
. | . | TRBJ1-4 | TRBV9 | CASSPQGEKLFF | TGTGCCAGCAGCCCCCAGGGTGAAAAACTGTTTTTT
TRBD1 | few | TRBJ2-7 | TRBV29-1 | CSVDRTGSYEQYF | TGCAGCGTTGACCGGACAGGGTCCTACGAGCAGTACTTC
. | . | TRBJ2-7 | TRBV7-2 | CASSLVEGTYEQYF | TGTGCCAGCAGCTTAGTTGAGGGAACCTACGAGCAGTACTTC
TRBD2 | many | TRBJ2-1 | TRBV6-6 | CASGTSSYNEQFF | TGTGCCAGCGGGACTAGCTCTTACAATGAGCAGTTCTTC
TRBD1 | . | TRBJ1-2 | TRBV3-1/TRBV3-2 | CASSQGYRGPFNNYGYTF | TGTGCCAGCAGCCAAGGATACAGGGGCCCTTTCAATAACTATGGCTACACCTTC
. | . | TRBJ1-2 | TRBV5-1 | CASSLVPRGDYGYTF | TGCGCCAGCAGCTTGGTTCCCCGCGGCGACTATGGCTACACCTTC
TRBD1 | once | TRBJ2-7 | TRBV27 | CASSPRSTGIIALNYEQYF | TGTGCCAGCAGTCCCCGTTCGACAGGGATAATAGCGCTTAACTACGAGCAGTACTTC
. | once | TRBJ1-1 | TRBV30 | CAWSASVDTEAFF | TGTGCCTGGAGTGCGTCGGTGGACACTGAAGCTTTCTTT
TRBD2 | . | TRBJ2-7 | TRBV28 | CASRETSGSYEQYF | TGTGCCAGCAGGGAGACTAGCGGGAGTTACGAGCAGTACTTC
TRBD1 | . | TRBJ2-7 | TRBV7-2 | CASSPHGQGLYEQYF | TGTGCCAGCAGCCCACACGGACAGGGACTTTACGAGCAGTACTTC
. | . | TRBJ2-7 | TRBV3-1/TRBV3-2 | CASSQVTRGGEQYF | TGTGCCAGCAGCCAAGTGACGCGGGGCGGCGAGCAGTACTTC
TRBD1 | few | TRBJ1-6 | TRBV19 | CATGDRANSPLHF | TGTGCCACAGGGGACAGGGCGAATTCACCCCTCCACTTT
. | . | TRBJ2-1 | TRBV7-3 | CASSLDWSSYNEQFF | TGTGCCAGCAGCTTAGACTGGAGTTCCTACAATGAGCAGTTCTTC
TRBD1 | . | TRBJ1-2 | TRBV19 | CASSPDRTTGYGYTF | TGTGCCAGTAGCCCGGACAGGACAACTGGCTATGGCTACACCTTC
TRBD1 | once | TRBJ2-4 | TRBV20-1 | CSASLRTGGLGGKNIQYF | TGCAGTGCTAGTCTACGGACAGGGGGCTTGGGTGGCAAAAACATTCAGTACTTC
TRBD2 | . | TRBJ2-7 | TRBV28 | CASRAGEDEQYF | TGTGCCAGCAGAGCGGGAGAGGACGAGCAGTACTTC
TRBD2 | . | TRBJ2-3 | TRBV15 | CATSARLSGTADTQYF | TGTGCCACCAGCGCCAGACTGAGCGGGACGGCAGATACGCAGTATTTT
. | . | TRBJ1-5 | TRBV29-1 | CSVVGGEGQPQHF | TGCAGCGTTGTAGGCGGGGAGGGTCAGCCCCAGCATTTT
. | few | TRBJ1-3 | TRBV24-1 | CATSDIPAQGRNTIYF | TGTGCCACCAGTGATATCCCGGCCCAGGGAAGAAACACCATATATTTT
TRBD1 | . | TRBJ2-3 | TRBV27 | CASSSRDRRTDTQYF | TGTGCCAGCAGTTCCCGGGACAGGCGCACAGATACGCAGTATTTT
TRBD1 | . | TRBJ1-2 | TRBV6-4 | CASRGQGPSNYGYTF | TGTGCCAGCAGGGGACAGGGACCTTCTAACTATGGCTACACCTTC
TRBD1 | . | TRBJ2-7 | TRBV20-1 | CSASQGESYEQYF | TGCAGTGCTAGTCAGGGGGAGTCCTACGAGCAGTACTTC
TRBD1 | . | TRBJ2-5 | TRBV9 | CASSGGQGIDETQYF | TGTGCCAGCAGCGGGGGACAGGGGATTGACGAGACCCAGTACTTC
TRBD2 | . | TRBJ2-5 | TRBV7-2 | CASSLGSGRQETQYF | TGTGCCAGCAGCTTAGGAAGCGGGAGACAAGAGACCCAGTACTTC
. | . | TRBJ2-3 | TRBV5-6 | CASSLGRQGFGDTQYF | TGTGCCAGCAGCTTGGGCCGGCAGGGGTTTGGCGATACGCAGTATTTT
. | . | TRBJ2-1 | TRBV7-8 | CASSFSLDNEQFF | TGTGCCAGCAGCTTTAGCTTGGACAATGAGCAGTTCTTC
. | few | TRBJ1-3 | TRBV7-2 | CASSLGTGYTIYF | TGTGCCAGCAGCTTAGGTACCGGGTACACCATATATTTT
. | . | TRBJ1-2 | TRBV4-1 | CASSQGRGDGYTF | TGCGCCAGCAGCCAAGGCAGGGGAGATGGCTACACCTTC
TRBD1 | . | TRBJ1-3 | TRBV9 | CASSVGQTGVGNTIYF | TGTGCCAGCAGCGTGGGGCAGACAGGGGTTGGAAACACCATATATTTT
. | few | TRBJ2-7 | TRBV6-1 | CASSEQGYYEQYF | TGTGCCAGCAGTGAACAGGGTTACTACGAGCAGTACTTC
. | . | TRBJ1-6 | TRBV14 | CASSQGSSDSPLHF | TGTGCCAGCAGCCAAGGATCGTCGGATTCACCCCTCCACTTT
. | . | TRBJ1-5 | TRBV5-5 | CASSFAGIDRPQHF | TGTGCCAGCAGCTTTGCGGGCATTGATCGGCCCCAGCATTTT
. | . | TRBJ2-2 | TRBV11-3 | CASSFAGKGELFF | TGTGCCAGCAGCTTTGCAGGGAAGGGGGAGCTGTTTTTT
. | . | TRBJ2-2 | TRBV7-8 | CASSLAAQSIGELFF | TGTGCCAGCAGTTTAGCGGCACAGTCGATCGGGGAGCTGTTTTTT
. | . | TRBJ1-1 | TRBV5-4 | CASSLETSLNTEAFF | TGTGCCAGCAGCTTGGAGACAAGTCTGAACACTGAAGCTTTCTTT
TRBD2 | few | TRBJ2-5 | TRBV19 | CASSIGPAGTETQYF | TGTGCCAGTAGTATAGGGCCAGCGGGGACAGAGACCCAGTACTTC
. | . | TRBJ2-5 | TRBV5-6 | CASSLVQGSQETQYF | TGTGCCAGCAGCTTGGTACAGGGCAGCCAAGAGACCCAGTACTTC
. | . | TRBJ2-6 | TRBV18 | CASSPESSLLSGANVLTF | TGTGCCAGCTCACCGGAGTCCTCCCTTCTATCTGGGGCCAACGTCCTGACTTTC
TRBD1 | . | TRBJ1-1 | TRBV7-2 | CASSLQGQGVTEAFF | TGTGCCAGCAGCCTCCAAGGACAGGGGGTGACTGAAGCTTTCTTT
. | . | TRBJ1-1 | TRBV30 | CAWSPQENTEAFF | TGTGCCTGGAGCCCTCAGGAGAACACTGAAGCTTTCTTT
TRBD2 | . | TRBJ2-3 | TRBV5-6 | CASSSLTSGSTDTQYF | TGTGCCAGCAGCTCTTTGACTAGCGGGAGCACAGATACGCAGTATTTT
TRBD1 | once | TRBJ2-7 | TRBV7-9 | CASSLRRSGTGPYEQYF | TGTGCCAGCAGCTTAAGGCGCTCCGGGACAGGCCCCTACGAGCAGTACTTC
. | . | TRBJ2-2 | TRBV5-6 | CASSLSVGELFF | TGTGCCAGCAGCTTGTCAGTCGGGGAGCTGTTTTTT
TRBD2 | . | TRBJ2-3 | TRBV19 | CASSIGLGGGDTQYF | TGTGCCAGTAGTATAGGTCTGGGGGGGGGAGATACGCAGTATTTT
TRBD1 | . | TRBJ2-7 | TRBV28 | CASSLWGTGGNEQYF | TGTGCCAGCAGTTTGTGGGGGACAGGGGGCAACGAGCAGTACTTC
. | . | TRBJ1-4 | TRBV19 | CASSPTGGGALGFGEKLFF | TGTGCCAGTAGCCCAACTGGGGGGGGCGCATTGGGGTTCGGTGAAAAACTGTTTTTT
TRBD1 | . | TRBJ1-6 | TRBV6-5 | CASSSRGRGNSPLHF | TGTGCCAGCAGTTCCAGGGGGCGCGGTAATTCACCCCTCCACTTT
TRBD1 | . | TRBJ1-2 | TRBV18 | CASSPQGDRDSGYTF | TGTGCCAGCTCACCACAAGGGGACAGGGATTCTGGCTACACCTTC
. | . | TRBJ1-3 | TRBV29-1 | CSVTGHLGNTIYF | TGCAGCGTGACGGGACACTTGGGAAACACCATATATTTT
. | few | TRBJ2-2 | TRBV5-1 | CASSSLGRTGELFF | TGCGCCAGCAGCTCGCTGGGGAGGACCGGGGAGCTGTTTTTT